This entry describes one T cell receptor (beta chain). The data are from a study of blood T cell repertoires in COVID-19. Looking at the study overall: Both acute and convalescent COVID-19 samples were obtained from the United States, Italy and Spain. PBMCs, B-cell-depleted T cells, or T cells were the source of the cDNA or gDNA that made up the material.

The CDR3 runs to 16 residues. CDR1 MDHEN and CDR2 SYDVKM come from the germline V gene. V lost 7 bases and J lost 3, with 21 bases in between. Repertoires were generated with immunoSEQ multiplex PCR, while TCRdb's copy carries only in-frame clones and drops some. The table shows approximately 150,000 clones, with 60% to 85% occurring only once. The receptor comes from a man between 45 and 60 years old with acute or convalescent COVID-19. The sample comprised peripheral blood. V usage is TRBV28 and J usage is TRBJ2-5, with D possibly being TRBD2 (6 bases). The DNA for the CDR3 is TGTGCCAGCACTAGCCAGAGGAGGGCTCGAAAAGAGACCCAGTACTTC. Its protein is CASTSQRRARKETQYF.